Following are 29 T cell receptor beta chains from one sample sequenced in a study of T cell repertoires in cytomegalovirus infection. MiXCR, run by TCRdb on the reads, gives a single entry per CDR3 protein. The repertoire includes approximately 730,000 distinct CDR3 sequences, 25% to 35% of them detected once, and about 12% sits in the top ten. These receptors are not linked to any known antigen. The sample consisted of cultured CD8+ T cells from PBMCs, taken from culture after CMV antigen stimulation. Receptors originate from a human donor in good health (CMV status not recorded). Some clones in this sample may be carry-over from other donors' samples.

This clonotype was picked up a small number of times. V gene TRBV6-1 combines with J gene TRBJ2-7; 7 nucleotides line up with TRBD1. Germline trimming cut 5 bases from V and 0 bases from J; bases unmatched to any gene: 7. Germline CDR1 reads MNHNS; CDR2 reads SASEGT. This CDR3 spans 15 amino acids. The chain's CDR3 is CASSQTGMGSYEQYV. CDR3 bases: TGTGCCAGCAGTCAGACAGGGATGGGCTCCTACGAGCAGTACGTC.

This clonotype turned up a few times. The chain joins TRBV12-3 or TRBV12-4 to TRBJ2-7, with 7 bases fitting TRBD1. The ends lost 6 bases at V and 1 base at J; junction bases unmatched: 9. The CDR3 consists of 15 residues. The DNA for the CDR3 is TGTGCCAGCAGCCCCCCCCGACAGGGTTCCTACGAGCAGTACTTC. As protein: CASSPPRQGSYEQYF.

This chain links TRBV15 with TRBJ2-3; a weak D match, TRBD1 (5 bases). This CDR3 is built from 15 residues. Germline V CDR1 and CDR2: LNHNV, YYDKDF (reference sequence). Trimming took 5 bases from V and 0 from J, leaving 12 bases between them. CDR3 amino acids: CATSSQGWSTDTQYF. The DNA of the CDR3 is TGTGCCACCAGCTCCCAGGGATGGAGCACAGATACGCAGTATTTT. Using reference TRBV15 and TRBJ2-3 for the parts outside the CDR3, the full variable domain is DAMVIQNPRYQVTQFGKPVTLSCSQTLNHNVMYWYQQKSSQAPKLLFHYYDKDFNNEADTPDNFQSRRPNTSFCFLDIRSPGLGDTAMYLCATSSQGWSTDTQYFGPGTRLTVL.

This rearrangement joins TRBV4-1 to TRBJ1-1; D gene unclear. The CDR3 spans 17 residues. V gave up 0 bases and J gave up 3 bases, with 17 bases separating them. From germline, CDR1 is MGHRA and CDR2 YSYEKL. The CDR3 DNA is TGCGCCAGCAGCCAAGAAGGAAGTGGGAGTATGGACACTGAAGCTTTCTTT. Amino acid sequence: CASSQEGSGSMDTEAFF.

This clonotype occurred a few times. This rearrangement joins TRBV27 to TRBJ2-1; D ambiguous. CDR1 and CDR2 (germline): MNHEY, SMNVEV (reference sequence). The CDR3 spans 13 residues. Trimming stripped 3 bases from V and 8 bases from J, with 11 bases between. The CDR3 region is CASSFVGSDEQFF. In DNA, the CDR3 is TGTGCCAGCAGTTTTGTAGGGTCGGATGAGCAGTTCTTC.

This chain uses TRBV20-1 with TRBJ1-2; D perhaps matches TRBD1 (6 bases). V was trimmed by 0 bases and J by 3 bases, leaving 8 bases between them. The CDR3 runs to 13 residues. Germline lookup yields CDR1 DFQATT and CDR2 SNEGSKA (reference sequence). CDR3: CSARDRGHYGYTF. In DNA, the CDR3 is TGCAGTGCTAGAGACAGGGGCCACTATGGCTACACCTTC.

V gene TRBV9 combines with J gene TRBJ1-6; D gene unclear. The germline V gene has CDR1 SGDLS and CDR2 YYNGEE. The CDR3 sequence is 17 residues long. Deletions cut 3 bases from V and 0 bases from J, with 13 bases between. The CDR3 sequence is CASSGAGPSSYNSPLHF. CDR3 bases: TGTGCCAGCAGCGGGGCAGGCCCTAGCTCCTATAATTCACCCCTCCACTTT.

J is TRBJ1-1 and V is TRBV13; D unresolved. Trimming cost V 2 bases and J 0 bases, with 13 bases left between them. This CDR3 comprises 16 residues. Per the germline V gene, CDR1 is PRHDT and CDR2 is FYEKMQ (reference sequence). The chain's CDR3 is CASSLRAYPLNTEAFF. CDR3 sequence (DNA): TGTGCCAGCAGCTTAAGGGCCTACCCCCTGAACACTGAAGCTTTCTTT.

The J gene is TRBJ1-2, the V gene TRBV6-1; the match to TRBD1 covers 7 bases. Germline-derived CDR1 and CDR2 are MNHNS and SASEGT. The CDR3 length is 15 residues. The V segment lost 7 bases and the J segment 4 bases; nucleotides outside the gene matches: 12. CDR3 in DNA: TGTGCCAGCACGGAGGGATCCGGGACAGTCTATGGCTACACCTTC. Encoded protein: CASTEGSGTVYGYTF.

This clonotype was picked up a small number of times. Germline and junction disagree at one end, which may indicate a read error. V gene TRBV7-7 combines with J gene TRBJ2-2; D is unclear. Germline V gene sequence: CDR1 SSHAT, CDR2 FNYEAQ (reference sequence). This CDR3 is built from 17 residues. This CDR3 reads CASSPIPGPPNTGELFF. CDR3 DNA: TGTGCTAGCAGCCCTATCCCCGGGCCTCCGAACACCGGGGAGCTGTTTTTT. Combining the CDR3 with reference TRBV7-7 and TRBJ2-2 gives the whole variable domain GAGVSQSPRYKVTKRGQDVTLRCDPISSHATLYWYQQALGQGPEFLTYFNYEAQPDKSGLPSDRFSAERPEGSISTLTIQRTEQRDSAMYRCASSPIPGPPNTGELFFGEGSRLTVL.

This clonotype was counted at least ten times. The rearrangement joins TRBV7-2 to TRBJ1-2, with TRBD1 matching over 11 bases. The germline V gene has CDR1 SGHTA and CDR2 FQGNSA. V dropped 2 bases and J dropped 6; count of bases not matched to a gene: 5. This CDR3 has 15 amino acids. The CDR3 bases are TGTGCCAGCAGCTTATTTGGGACAGGGGGAGATGGCTACACCTTC. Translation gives CASSLFGTGGDGYTF.

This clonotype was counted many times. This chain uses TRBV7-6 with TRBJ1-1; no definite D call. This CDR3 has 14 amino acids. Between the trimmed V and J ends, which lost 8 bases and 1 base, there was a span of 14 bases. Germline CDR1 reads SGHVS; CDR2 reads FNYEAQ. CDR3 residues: CASGPGGPNTEAFF. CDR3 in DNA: TGTGCCAGCGGGCCTGGAGGGCCGAACACTGAAGCTTTCTTT.

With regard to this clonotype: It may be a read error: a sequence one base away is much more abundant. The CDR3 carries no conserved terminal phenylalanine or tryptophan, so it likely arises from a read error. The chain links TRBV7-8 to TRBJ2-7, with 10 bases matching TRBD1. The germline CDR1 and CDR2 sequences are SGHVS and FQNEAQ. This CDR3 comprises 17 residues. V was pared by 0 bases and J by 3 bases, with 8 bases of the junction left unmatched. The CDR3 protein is CASSLAATGGLFYEQYS. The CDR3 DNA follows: TGTGCCAGCAGCTTAGCGGCGACAGGGGGCCTGTTCTACGAGCAGTACTCC.

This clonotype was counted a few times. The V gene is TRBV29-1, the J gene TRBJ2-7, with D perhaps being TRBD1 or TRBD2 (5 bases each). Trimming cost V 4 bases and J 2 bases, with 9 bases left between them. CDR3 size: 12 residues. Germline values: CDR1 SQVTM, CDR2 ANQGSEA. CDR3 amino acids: CSVARGPYEQYF. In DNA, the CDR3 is TGCAGCGTTGCGAGGGGACCCTACGAGCAGTACTTC.

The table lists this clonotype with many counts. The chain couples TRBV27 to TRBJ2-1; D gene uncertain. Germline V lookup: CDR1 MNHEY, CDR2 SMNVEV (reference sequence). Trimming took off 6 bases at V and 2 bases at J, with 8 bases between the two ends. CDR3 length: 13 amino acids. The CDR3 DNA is TGTGCCAGCAGCTTAAGTCCCTACAATGAGCAGTTCTTC. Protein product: CASSLSPYNEQFF.

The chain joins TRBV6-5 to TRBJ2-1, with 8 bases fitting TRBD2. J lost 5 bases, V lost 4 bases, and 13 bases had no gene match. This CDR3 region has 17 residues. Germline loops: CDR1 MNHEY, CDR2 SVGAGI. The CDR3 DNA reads TGTGCCAGCAGTTCGCTGGGGTCGGGGGGGCCCCACAATGAGCAGTTCTTC. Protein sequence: CASSSLGSGGPHNEQFF.

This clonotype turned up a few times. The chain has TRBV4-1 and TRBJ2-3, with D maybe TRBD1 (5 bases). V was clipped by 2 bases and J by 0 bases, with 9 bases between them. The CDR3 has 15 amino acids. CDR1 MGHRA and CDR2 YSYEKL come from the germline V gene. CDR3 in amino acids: CASSQKTASTDTQYF. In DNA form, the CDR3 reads TGCGCCAGCAGCCAAAAGACAGCGAGCACAGATACGCAGTATTTT.

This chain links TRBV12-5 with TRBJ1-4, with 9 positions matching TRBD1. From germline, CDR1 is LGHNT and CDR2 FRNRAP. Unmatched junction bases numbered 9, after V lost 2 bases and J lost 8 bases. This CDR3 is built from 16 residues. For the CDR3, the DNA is TGTGCTAGTGGTTTGTACCCGGACAGGGGAGGGGAAAAACTGTTTTTT. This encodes CASGLYPDRGGEKLFF.

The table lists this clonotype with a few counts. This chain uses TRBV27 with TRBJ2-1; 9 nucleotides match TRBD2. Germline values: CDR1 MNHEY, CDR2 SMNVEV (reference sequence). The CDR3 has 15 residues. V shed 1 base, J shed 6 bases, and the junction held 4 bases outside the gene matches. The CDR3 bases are TGTGCCAGCAGTTTATGGCTAGCGGGGTTCAATGAGCAGTTCTTC. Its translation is CASSLWLAGFNEQFF.

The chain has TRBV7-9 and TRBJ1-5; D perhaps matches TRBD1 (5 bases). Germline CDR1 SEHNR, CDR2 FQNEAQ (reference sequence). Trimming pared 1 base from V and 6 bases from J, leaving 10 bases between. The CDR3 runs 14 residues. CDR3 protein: CASSLVGAFQPQHF. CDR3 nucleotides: TGTGCCAGCAGCTTAGTTGGGGCCTTTCAGCCCCAGCATTTT.

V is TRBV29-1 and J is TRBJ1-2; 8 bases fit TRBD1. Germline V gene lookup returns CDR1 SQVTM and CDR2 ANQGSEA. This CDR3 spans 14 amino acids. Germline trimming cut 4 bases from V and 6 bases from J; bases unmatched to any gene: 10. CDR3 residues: CSVVTRTGYNGYTF. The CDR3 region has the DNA TGCAGCGTTGTAACCCGGACAGGGTATAATGGCTACACCTTC.

The CDR3 sequence: CASTSIGKAEAFF. The CDR3 DNA reads TGTGCCAGCACCTCGATAGGGAAGGCTGAAGCTTTCTTT. V and J are TRBV7-6 and TRBJ1-1, with unresolved D. V shed 7 bases and J shed 6 bases, with 15 bases lying between them. The CDR3 spans 13 residues. In germline, CDR1 is SGHVS, CDR2 FNYEAQ.

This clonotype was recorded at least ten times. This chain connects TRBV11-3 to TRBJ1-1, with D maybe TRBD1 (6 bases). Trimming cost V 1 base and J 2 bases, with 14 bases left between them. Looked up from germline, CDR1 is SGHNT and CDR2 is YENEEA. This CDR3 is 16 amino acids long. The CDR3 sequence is CASSLGFDRPNTEAFF. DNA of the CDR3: TGTGCCAGCAGCTTAGGATTCGACAGGCCAAACACTGAAGCTTTCTTT.

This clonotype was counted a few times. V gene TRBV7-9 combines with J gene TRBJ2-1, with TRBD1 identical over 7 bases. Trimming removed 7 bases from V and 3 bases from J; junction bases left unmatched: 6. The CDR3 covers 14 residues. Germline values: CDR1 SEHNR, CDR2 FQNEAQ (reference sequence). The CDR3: CASIRGGRYNEQFF. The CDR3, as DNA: TGTGCCAGCATCAGAGGGGGCCGCTACAATGAGCAGTTCTTC.

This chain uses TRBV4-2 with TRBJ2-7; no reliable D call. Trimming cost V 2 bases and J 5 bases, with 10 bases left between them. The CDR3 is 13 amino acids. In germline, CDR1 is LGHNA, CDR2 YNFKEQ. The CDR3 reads CASSQLGRDEQYF. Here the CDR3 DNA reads TGTGCCAGCAGCCAACTCGGGCGTGACGAGCAGTACTTC.

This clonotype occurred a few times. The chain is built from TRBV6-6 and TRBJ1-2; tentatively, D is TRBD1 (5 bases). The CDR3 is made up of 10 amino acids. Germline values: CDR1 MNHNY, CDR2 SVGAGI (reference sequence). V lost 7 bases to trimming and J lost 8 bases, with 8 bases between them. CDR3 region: CASKRQGYTF. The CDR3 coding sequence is TGTGCCAGCAAGCGACAGGGCTACACCTTC.

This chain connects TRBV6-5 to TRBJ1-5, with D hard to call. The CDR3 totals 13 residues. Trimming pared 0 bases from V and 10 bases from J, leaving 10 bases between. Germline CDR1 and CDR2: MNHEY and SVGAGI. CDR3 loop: CASSYSPSYPQHF. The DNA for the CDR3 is TGTGCCAGCAGTTACTCCCCCTCTTATCCCCAGCATTTT.

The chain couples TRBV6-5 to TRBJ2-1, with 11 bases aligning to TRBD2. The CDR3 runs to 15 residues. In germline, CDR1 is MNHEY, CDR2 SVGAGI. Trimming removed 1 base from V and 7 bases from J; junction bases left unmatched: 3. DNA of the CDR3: TGTGCCAGCAGTTACTTTAGCGGGGGGGGGAATGAGCAGTTCTTC. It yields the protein CASSYFSGGGNEQFF.

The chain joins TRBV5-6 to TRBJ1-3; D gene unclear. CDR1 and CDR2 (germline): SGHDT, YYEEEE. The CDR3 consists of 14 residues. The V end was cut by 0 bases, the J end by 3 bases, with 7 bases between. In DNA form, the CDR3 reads TGTGCCAGCAGCTTGGTCCGGGTTGGAAACACCATATATTTT. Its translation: CASSLVRVGNTIYF.